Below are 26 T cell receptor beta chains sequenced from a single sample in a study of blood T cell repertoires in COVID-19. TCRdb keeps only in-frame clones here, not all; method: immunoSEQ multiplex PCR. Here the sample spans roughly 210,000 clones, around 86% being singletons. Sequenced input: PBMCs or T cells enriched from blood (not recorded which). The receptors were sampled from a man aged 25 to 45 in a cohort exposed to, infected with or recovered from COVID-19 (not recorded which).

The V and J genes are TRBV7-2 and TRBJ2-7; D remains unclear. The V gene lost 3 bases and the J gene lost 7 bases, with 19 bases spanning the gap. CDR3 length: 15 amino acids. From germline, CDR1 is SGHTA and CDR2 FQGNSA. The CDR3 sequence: CASSFQAESLAEQYF. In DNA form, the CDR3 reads TGTGCCAGCAGCTTCCAGGCCGAGAGCCTGGCGGAGCAGTACTTC.

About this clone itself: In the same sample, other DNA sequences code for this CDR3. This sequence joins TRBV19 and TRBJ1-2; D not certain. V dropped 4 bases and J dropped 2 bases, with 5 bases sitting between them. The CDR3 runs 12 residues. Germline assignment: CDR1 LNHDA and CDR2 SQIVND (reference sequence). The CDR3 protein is CASSTLNYGYTF. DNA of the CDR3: TGTGCCAGTAGTACATTGAACTATGGCTACACCTTC. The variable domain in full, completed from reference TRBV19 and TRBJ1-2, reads DGGITQSPKYLFRKEGQNVTLSCEQNLNHDAMYWYRQDPGQGLRLIYYSQIVNDFQKGDIAEGYSVSREKKESFPLTVTSAQKNPTAFYLCASSTLNYGYTFGSGTRLTVV.

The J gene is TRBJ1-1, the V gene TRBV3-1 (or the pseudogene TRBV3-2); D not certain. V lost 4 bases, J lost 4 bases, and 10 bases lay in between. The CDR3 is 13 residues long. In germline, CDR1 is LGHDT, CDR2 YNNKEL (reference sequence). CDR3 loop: CASSPSGGTEAFF. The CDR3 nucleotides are TGTGCCAGCAGCCCCTCAGGAGGCACTGAAGCTTTCTTT.

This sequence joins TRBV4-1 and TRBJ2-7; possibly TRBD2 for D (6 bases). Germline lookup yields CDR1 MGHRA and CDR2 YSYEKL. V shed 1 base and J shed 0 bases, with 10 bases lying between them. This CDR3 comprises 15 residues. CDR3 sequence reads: CASSQGGGFSYEQYF. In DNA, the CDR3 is TGCGCCAGCAGCCAAGGTGGAGGGTTCTCCTACGAGCAGTACTTC.

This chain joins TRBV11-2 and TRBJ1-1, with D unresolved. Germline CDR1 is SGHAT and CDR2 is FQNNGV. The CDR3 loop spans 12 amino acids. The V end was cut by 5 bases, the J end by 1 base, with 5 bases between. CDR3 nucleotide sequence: TGTGCCAGCAGCCCTAAGAACACTGAAGCTTTCTTT. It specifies CASSPKNTEAFF. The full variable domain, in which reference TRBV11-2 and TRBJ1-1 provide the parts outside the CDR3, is EAGVAQSPRYKIIEKRQSVAFWCNPISGHATLYWYQQILGQGPKLLIQFQNNGVVDDSQLPKDRFSAERLKGVDSTLKIQPAKLEDSAVYLCASSPKNTEAFFGQGTRLTVV.

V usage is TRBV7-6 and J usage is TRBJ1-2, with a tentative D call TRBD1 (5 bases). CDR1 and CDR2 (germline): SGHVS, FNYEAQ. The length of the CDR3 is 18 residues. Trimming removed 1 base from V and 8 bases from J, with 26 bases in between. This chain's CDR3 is CASSLEVGATWVESGYTF. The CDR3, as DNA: TGTGCCAGCAGCTTAGAAGTAGGGGCGACCTGGGTTGAAAGCGGCTACACCTTC.

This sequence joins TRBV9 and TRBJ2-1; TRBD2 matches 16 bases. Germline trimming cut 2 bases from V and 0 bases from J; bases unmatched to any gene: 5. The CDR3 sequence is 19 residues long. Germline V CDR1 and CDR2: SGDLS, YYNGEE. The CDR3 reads CASSVTGLAGGGSYNEQFF. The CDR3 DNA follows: TGTGCCAGCAGCGTCACGGGACTAGCGGGAGGGGGCTCCTACAATGAGCAGTTCTTC.

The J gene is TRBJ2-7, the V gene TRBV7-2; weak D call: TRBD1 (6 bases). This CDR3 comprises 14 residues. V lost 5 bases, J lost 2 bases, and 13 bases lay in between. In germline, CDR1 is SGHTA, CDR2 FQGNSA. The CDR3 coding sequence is TGTGCCAGCAGCAAATGGACAGCAACCTACGAGCAGTACTTC. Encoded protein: CASSKWTATYEQYF.

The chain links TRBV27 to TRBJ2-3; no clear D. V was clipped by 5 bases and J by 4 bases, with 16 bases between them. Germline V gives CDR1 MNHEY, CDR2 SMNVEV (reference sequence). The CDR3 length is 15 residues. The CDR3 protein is CASSPSRGLADTQYF. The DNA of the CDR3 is TGTGCCAGCAGTCCGTCTAGAGGATTGGCAGATACGCAGTATTTT.

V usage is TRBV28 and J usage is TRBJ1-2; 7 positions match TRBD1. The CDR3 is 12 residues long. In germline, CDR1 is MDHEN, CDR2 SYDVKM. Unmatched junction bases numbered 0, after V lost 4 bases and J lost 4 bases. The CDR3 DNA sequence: TGTGCCAGCAGTTGGACAGGCTATGGCTACACCTTC. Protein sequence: CASSWTGYGYTF.

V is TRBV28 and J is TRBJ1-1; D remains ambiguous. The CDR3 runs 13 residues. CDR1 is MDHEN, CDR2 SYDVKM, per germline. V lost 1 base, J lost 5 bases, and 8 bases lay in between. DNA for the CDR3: TGTGCCAGCAGTTTATTGCTCAGGACTGAAGCTTTCTTT. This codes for CASSLLLRTEAFF.

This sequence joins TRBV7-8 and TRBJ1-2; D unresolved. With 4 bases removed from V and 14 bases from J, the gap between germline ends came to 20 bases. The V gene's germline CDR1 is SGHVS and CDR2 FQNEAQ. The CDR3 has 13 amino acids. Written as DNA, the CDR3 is TGTGCCAGCAGCTCAATATCGACCCGAGGCCTTACCTTC. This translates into CASSSISTRGLTF.

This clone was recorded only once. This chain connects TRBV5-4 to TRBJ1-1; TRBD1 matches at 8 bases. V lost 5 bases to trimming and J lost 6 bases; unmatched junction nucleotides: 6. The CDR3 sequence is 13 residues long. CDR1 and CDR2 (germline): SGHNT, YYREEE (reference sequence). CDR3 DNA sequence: TGTGCCAGCAGGCTCGACAGGGGCCCTGAAGCTTTCTTT. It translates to CASRLDRGPEAFF.

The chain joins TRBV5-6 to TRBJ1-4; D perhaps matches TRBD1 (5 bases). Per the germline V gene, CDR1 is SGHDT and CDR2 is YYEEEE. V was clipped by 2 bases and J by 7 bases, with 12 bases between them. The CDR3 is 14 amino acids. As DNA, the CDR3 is TGTGCCAGCAGCTTAACGGGGGTTGGTGAAAAACTGTTTTTT. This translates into CASSLTGVGEKLFF.

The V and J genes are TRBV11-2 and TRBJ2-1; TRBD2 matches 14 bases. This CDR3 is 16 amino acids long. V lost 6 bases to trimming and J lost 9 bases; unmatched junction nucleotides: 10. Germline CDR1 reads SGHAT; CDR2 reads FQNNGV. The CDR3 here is CASRAAGLAGVTEQFF. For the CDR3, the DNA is TGTGCCAGCAGGGCAGCGGGACTAGCGGGAGTGACTGAGCAGTTCTTC.

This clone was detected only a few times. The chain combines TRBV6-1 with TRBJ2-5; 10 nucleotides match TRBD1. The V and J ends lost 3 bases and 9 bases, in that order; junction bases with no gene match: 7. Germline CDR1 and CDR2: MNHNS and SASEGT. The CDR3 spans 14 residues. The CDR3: CASSDPGTGAPQYF. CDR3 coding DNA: TGTGCCAGCAGTGACCCCGGGACAGGGGCTCCCCAGTACTTC.

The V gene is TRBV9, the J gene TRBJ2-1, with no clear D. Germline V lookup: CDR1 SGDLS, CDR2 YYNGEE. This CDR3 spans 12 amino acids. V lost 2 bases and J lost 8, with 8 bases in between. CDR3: CASSVAPHEQFF. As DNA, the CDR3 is TGTGCCAGCAGCGTGGCCCCCCATGAGCAGTTCTTC.

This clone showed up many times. The CDR3 is CASSGSRTGGFANYGYTF. The CDR3 nucleotides read TGTGCCAGCAGCGGTTCCCGGACAGGGGGATTCGCTAACTATGGCTACACCTTC. This sequence joins TRBV5-4 and TRBJ1-2; 10 bases line up with TRBD1. The J segment lost 0 bases and the V segment lost 4 bases, leaving 12 bases of the junction unmatched. The CDR3 contains 18 residues. The germline V gene encodes CDR1 SGHNT and CDR2 YYREEE (reference sequence).

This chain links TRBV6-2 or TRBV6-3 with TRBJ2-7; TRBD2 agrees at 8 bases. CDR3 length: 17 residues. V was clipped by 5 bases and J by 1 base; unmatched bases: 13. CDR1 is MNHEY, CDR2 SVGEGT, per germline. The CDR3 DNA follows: TGTGCCAGCAGTCCGACGACTAGCGCGTATTTATCCTACGAGCAGTACTTC. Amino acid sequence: CASSPTTSAYLSYEQYF.

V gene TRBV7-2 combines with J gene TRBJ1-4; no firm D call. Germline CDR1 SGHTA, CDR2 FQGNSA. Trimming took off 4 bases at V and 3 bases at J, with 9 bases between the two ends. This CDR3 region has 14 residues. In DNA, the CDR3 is TGTGCCAGCAGCTCCGGAGGGCCTAATGAAAAACTGTTTTTT. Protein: CASSSGGPNEKLFF. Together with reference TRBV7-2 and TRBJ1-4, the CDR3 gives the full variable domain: GAGVSQSPSNKVTEKGKDVELRCDPISGHTALYWYRQSLGQGLEFLIYFQGNSAPDKSGLPSDRFSAERTGGSVSTLTIQRTQQEDSAVYLCASSSGGPNEKLFFGSGTQLSVL.

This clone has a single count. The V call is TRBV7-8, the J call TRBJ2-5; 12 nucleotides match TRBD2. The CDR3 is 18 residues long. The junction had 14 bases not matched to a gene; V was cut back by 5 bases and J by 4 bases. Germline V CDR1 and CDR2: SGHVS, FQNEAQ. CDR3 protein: CASSQREASGRAGETQYF. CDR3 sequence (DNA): TGTGCCAGCAGCCAAAGGGAGGCTAGCGGGAGGGCCGGAGAGACCCAGTACTTC.

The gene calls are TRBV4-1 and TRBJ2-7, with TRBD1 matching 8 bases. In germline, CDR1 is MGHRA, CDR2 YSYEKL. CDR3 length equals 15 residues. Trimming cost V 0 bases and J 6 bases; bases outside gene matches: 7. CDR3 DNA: TGCGCCAGCAGCCAAGAGGACAGGGTAACGCTCGAGCAGTACTTC. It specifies CASSQEDRVTLEQYF.

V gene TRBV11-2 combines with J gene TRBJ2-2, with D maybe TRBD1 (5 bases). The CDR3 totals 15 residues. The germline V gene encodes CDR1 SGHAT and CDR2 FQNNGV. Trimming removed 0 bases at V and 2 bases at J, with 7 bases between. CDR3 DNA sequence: TGTGCCAGCAGCTTAGACCAGGGTAACACCGGGGAGCTGTTTTTT. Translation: CASSLDQGNTGELFF.

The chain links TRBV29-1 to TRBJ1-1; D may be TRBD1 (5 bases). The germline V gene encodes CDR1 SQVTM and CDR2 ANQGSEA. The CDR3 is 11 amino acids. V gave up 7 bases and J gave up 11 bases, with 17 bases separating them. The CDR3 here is CSAELPGEAFF. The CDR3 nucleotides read TGCAGCGCTGAGCTTCCGGGGGAGGCTTTCTTT.

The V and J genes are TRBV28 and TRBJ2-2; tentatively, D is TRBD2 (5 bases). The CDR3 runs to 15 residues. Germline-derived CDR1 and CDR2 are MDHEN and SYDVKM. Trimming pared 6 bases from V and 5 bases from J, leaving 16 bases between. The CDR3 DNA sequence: TGTGCCAGCAGCGAGGACGTAAGACTAACCGGGGAGCTGTTTTTT. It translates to CASSEDVRLTGELFF.

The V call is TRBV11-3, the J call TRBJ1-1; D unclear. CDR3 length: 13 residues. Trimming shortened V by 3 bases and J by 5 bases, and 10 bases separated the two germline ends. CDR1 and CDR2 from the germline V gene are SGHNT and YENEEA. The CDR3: CASSFRGGTEAFF. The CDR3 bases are TGTGCCAGCAGCTTCCGTGGAGGGACTGAAGCTTTCTTT.